This TCR beta chain was captured in a study of T cell repertoires and HLA-DP antigens. Study at large: One stimulator alloantigen differed from self by one groove amino acid; the other by ten.

Comment on this clone: No antigen is known for it.

Study-level results: Sorted CD137+ clonality was around 0.36 for both alloantigens, versus approximately 0.04 pre-culture.

Amplification used primers for 54 TRBV and 13 TRBJ segments. Generated by immunoSEQ multiplex PCR, the TCRdb table keeps only in-frame clones and is missing some. The sample shows around 90,000 clones, about nine tenths of them seen only once. Untouched CD4+ T cells were bead-isolated at around 98% purity. The J segment lost 2 bases and the V segment lost 6 bases, leaving 5 bases of the junction unmatched. The CDR3 is made up of 13 amino acids. Germline V gene lookup returns CDR1 SQVTM and CDR2 ANQGSEA. The sample taken for sequencing was CD4+ T cells from PBMCs. This chain connects TRBV29-1 to TRBJ1-2; 8 bases line up with TRBD1. This receptor was obtained from a man aged 45-65 years in good health and CMV-seronegative. CDR3 in DNA: TGCAGCGTCTCCCAGGGGGCGAACTATGGCTACACCTTC. This translates into CSVSQGANYGYTF. Complete variable domain (other parts from reference TRBV29-1 and TRBJ1-2): SAVISQKPSRDICQRGTSLTIQCQVDSQVTMMFWYRQQPGQSLTLIATANQGSEATYESGFVIDKFPISRPNLTFSTLTVSNMSPEDSSIYLCSVSQGANYGYTFGSGTRLTVV.